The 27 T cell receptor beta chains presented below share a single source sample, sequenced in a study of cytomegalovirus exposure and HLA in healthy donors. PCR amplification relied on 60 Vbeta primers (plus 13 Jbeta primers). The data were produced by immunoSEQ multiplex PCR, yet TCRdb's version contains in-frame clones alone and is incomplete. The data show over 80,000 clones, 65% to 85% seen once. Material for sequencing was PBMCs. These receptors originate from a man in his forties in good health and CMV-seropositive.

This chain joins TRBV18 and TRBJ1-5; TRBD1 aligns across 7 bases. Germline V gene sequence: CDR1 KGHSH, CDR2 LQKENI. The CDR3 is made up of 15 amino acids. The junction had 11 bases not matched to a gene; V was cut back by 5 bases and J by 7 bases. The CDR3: CASSKGTVWEQPQHF. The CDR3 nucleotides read TGTGCCAGCTCAAAAGGGACAGTATGGGAGCAGCCCCAGCATTTT.

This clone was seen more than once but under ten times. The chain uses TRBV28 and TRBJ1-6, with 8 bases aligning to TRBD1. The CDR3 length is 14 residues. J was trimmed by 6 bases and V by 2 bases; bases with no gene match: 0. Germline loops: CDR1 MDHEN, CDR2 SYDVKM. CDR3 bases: TGTGCCAGCAGTTTAACAGGGGGTAATTCACCCCTCCACTTT. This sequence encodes CASSLTGGNSPLHF.

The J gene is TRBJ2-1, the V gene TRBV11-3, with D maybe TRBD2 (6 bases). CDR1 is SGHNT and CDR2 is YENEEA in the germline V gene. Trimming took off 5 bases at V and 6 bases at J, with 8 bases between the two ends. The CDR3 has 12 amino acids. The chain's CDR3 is CASSRDFNEQFF. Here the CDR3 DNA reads TGTGCCAGCAGCCGGGACTTCAATGAGCAGTTCTTC.

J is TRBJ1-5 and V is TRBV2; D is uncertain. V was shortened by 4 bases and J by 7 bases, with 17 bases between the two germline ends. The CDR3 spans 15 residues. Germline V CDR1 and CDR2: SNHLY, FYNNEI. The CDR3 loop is CASSGPGGSRQPQHF. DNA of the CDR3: TGTGCCAGCAGTGGTCCAGGTGGTTCAAGACAGCCCCAGCATTTT.

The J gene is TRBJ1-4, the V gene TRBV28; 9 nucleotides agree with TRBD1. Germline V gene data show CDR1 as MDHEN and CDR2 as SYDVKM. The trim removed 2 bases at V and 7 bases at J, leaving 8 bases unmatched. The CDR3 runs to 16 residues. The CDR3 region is CASSLPTGGAGEKLFF. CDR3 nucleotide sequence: TGTGCCAGCAGTTTACCCACAGGGGGCGCGGGTGAAAAACTGTTTTTT.

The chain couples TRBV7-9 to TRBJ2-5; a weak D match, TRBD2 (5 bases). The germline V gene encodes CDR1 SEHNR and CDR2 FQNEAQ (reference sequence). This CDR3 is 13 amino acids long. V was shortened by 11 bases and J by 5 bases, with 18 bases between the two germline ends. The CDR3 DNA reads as TGTGCCGGCGTGGCTAGCCCTTCGGAGACCCAGTACTTC. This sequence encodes CAGVASPSETQYF.

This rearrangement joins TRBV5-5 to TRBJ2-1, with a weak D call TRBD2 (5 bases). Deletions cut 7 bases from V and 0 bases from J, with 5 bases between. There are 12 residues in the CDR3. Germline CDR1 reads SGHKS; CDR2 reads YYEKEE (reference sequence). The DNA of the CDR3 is TGTGCCAGCGGAGGCTCCTACAATGAGCAGTTCTTC. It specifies CASGGSYNEQFF.

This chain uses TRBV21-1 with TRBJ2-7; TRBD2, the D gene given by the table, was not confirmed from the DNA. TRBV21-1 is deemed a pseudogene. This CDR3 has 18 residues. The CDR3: CASSKDEASGRGVDEQYF. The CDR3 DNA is TGTGCCAGCAGCAAAGATGAGGCTAGCGGGAGGGGGGTGGACGAACAGTACTTC.

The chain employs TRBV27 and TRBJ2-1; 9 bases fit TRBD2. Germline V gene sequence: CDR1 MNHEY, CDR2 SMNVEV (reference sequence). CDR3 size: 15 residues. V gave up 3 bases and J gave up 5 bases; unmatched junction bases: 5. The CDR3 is CASSFGTSSNNEQFF. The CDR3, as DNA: TGTGCCAGCAGTTTCGGGACTAGCAGTAACAATGAGCAGTTCTTC.

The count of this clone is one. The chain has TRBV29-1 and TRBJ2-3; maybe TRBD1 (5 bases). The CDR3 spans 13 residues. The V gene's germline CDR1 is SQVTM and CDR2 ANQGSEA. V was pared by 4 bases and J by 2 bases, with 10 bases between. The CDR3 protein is CSVVGVNTDTQYF. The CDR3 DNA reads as TGCAGCGTTGTAGGGGTGAACACAGATACGCAGTATTTT.

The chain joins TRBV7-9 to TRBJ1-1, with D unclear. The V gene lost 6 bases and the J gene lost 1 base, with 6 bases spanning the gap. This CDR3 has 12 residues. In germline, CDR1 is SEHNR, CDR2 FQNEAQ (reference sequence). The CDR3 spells CASRLENTEAFF. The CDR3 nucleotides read TGTGCCAGCAGACTTGAGAACACTGAAGCTTTCTTT.

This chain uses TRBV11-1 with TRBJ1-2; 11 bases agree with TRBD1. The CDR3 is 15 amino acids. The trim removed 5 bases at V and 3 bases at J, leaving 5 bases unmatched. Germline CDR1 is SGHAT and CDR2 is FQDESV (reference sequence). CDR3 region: CASSRGTGGDYGYTF. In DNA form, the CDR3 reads TGTGCCAGCAGCCGCGGGACAGGGGGTGACTATGGCTACACCTTC. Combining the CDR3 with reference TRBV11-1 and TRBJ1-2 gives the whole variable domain EAEVAQSPRYKITEKSQAVAFWCDPISGHATLYWYRQILGQGPELLVQFQDESVVDDSQLPKDRFSAERLKGVDSTLKIQPAELGDSAMYLCASSRGTGGDYGYTFGSGTRLTVV.

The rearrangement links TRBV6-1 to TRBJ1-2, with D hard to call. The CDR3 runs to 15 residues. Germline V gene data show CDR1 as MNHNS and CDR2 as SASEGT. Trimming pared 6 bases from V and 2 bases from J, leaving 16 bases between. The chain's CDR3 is CASRLGETSNYGYTF. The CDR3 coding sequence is TGTGCCAGCAGGTTGGGAGAGACCTCGAACTATGGCTACACCTTC.

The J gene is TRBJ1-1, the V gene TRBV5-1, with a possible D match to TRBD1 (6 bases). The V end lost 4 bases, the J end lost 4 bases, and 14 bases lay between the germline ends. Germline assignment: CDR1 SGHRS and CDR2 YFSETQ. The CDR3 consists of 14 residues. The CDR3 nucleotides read TGCGCCAGCAGCCCCAGGGGTTGGAGCACTGAAGCTTTCTTT. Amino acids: CASSPRGWSTEAFF.

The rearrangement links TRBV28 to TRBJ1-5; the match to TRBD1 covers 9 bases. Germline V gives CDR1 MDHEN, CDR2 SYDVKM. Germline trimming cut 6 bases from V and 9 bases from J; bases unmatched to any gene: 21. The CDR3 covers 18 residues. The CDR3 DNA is TGTGCCAGCAGCCCGGGGACAGGGCTATTCGGGGGGAGTAGGCCCCAGCATTTT. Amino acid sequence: CASSPGTGLFGGSRPQHF.

The CDR3 sequence: CASIRENNYGYTF. CDR3 nucleotides: TGTGCCAGCATCAGGGAAAATAACTATGGCTACACCTTC. V is TRBV2 and J is TRBJ1-2, with D tentatively TRBD1 (5 bases). The CDR3 extends over 13 amino acids. The ends were cut back, 7 bases at V and 1 base at J, with 10 bases in the middle. Germline lookup yields CDR1 SNHLY and CDR2 FYNNEI.

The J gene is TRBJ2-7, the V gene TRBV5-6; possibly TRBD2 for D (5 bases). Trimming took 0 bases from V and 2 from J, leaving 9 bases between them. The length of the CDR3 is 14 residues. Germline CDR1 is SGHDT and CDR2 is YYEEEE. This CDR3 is CASSLARVTYEQYF. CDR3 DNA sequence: TGTGCCAGCAGCTTGGCGAGGGTTACCTACGAGCAGTACTTC. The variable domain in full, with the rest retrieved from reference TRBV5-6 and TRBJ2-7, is DAGVTQSPTHLIKTRGQQVTLRCSPKSGHDTVSWYQQALGQGPQFIFQYYEEEERQRGNFPDRFSGHQFPNYSSELNVNALLLGDSALYLCASSLARVTYEQYFGPGTRLTVT.

The CDR3 DNA follows: TGTGCCAGCAGTGAAGACGGAGTCTCGGGCTACACCTTC. It encodes CASSEDGVSGYTF. The gene calls are TRBV6-1 and TRBJ1-2; D call uncertain. V shed 1 base and J shed 8 bases, with 11 bases lying between them. This CDR3 has 13 amino acids. Germline loops: CDR1 MNHNS, CDR2 SASEGT.

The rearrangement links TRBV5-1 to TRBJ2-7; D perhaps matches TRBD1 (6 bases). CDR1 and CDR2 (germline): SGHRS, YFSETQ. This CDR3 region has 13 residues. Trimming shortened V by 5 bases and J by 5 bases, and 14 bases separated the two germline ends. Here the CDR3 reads CASSFTGSHEQYF. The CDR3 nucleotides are TGCGCCAGCAGTTTTACAGGGTCCCACGAGCAGTACTTC.

The DNA of the CDR3 is TGTGCCAGCAGAGGACTCCATCTGGGTAATTCACCCCTCCACTTT. The encoded protein is CASRGLHLGNSPLHF. The chain joins TRBV6-1 to TRBJ1-6; D unresolved. V was pared by 6 bases and J by 6 bases, with 15 bases between. Per the germline V gene, CDR1 is MNHNS and CDR2 is SASEGT. The CDR3 extends over 15 amino acids.

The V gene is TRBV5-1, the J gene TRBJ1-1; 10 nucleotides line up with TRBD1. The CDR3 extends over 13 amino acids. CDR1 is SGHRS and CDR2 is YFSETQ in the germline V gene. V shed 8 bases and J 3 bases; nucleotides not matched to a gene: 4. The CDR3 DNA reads TGCGCCAGTCGAGGACAGGGGGACACTGAAGCTTTCTTT. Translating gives CASRGQGDTEAFF.

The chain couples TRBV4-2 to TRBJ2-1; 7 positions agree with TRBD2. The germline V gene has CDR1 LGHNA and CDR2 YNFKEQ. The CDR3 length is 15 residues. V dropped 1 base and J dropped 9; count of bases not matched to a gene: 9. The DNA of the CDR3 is TGTGCCAGCAGCCAAGCGGGGACTACCGCTCCTGAGCAGTTCTTC. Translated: CASSQAGTTAPEQFF.

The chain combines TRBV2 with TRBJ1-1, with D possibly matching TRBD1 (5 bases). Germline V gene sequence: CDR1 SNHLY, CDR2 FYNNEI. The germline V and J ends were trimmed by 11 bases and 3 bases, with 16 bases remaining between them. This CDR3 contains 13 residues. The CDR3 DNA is TGTGCCGGCCTAAGGGAAGGGGACACTGAAGCTTTCTTT. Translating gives CAGLREGDTEAFF.

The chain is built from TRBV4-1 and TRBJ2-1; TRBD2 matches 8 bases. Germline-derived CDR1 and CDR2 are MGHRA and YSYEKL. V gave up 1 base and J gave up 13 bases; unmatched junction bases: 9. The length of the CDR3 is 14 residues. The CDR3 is CASSQGGSGTPQFF. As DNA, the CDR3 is TGCGCCAGCAGCCAAGGTGGTAGCGGGACTCCCCAGTTCTTC.

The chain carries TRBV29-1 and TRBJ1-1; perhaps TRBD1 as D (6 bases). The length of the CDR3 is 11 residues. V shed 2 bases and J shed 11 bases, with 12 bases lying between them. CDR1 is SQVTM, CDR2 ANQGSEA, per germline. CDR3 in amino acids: CSVENPGEAFF. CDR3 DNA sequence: TGCAGCGTTGAAAACCCAGGGGAGGCTTTCTTT.

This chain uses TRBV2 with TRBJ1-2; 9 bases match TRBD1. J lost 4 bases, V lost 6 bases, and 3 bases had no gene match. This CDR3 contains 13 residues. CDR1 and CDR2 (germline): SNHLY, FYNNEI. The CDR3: CASSRDRAYGYTF. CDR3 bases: TGTGCCAGCAGCCGGGACAGGGCCTATGGCTACACCTTC.

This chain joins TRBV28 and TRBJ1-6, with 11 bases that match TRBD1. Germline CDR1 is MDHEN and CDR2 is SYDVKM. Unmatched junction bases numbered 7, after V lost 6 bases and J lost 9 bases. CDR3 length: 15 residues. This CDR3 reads CASRLAGTGGSPLHF. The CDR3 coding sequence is TGTGCCAGCAGGCTGGCCGGGACAGGGGGTTCACCCCTCCACTTT. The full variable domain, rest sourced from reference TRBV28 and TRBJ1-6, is DVKVTQSSRYLVKRTGEKVFLECVQDMDHENMFWYRQDPGLGLRLIYFSYDVKMKEKGDIPEGYSVSREKKERFSLILESASTNQTSMYLCASRLAGTGGSPLHFGNGTRLTVT.